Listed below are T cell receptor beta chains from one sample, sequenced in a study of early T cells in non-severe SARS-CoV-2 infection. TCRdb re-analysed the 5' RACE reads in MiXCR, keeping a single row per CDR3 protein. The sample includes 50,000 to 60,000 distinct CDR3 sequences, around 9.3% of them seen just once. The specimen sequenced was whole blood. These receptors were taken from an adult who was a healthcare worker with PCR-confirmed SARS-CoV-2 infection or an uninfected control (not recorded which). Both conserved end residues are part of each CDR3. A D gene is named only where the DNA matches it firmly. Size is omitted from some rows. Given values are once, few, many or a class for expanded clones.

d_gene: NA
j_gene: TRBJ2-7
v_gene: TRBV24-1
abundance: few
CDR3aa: CATSDSRGTQYF
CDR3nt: TGTGCCACCAGTGATTCGAGGGGGACGCAGTACTTC

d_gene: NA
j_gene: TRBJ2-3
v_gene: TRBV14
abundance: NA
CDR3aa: CASRMSSGNTQYF
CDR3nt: TGTGCCAGCAGGATGAGTAGCGGCAATACGCAGTATTTT

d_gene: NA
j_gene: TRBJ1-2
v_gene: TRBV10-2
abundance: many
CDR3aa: CASSESRGGEVDF
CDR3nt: TGCGCCAGCAGTGAGTCGAGGGGGGGCGAAGTGGATTTC

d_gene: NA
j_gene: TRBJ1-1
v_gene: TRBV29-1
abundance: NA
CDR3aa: CSVEAEAFF
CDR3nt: TGCAGCGTTGAGGCTGAAGCTTTCTTT

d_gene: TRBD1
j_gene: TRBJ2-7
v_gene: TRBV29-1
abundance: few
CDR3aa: CSAGTGFYEQYF
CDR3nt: TGCAGCGCCGGGACAGGGTTCTACGAGCAGTACTTC

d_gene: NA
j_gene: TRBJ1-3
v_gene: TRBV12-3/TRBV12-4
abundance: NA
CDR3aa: CAGAGAEGNTIYF
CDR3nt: TGTGCCGGCGCCGGGGCAGAGGGAAACACCATATATTTT

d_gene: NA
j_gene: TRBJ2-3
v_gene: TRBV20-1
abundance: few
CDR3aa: CSARDRGPGTQYF
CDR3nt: TGCAGTGCTAGAGATCGGGGCCCCGGTACGCAGTATTTT

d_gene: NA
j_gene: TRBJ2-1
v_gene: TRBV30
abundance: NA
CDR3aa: CAWALPGPNNEQFF
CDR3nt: TGTGCCTGGGCTCTACCGGGACCCAACAATGAGCAGTTCTTC

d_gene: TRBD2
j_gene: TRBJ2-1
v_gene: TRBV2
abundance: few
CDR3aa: CASSELAGAYNEQFF
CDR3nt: TGTGCCAGCAGTGAACTAGCGGGAGCCTACAATGAGCAGTTCTTC

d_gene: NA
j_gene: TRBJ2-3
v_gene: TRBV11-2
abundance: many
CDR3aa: CASSLDRVMDTQYF
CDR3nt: TGTGCCAGCAGCTTAGACCGCGTGATGGATACGCAGTATTTT

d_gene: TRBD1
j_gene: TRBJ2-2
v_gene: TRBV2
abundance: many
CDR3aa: CASRDTGQGYSGELFF
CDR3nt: TGTGCCAGCAGGGATACGGGACAGGGGTATTCCGGGGAGCTGTTTTTT

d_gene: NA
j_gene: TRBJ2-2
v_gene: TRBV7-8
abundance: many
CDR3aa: CASSRTSFPGELFF
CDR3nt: TGTGCCAGCAGCCGCACTAGTTTTCCCGGGGAGCTGTTTTTT

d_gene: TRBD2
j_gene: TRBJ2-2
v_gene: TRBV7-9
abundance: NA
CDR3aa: CASSSGLAGGDTGELFF
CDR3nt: TGTGCCAGCAGCTCCGGACTAGCGGGAGGTGACACCGGGGAGCTGTTTTTT

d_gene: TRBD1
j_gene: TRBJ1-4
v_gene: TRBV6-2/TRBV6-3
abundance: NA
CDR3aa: CASSYAPGQVSYGEKLFF
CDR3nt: TGTGCCAGCAGTTACGCTCCGGGACAGGTTTCCTACGGTGAAAAACTGTTTTTT

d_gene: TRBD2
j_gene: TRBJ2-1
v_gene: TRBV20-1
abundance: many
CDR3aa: CSARDPLAGQFF
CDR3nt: TGCAGTGCTAGAGATCCCCTAGCGGGACAGTTCTTC

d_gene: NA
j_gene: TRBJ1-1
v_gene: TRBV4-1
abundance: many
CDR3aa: CASSQDSGVRANTEAFF
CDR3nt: TGCGCCAGCAGCCAAGATAGTGGTGTCAGGGCGAACACTGAAGCTTTCTTT

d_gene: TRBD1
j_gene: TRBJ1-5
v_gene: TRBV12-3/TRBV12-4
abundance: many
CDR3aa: CASRLGTGDNQPQHF
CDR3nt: TGTGCCAGCAGGCTCGGGACAGGAGATAATCAGCCCCAGCATTTT

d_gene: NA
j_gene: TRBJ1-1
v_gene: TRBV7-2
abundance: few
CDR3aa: CASSLVRNSEAFF
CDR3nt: TGTGCCAGCAGCTTAGTTCGGAACTCTGAAGCTTTCTTT

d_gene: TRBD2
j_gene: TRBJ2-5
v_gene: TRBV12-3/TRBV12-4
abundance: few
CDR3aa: CASSLDSRTSGQETQYF
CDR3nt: TGTGCCAGCAGTTTAGACTCCCGGACTAGCGGCCAAGAGACCCAGTACTTC

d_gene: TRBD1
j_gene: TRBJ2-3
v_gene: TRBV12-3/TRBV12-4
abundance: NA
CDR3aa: CASSGTGPSDTQYF
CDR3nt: TGTGCCAGCAGTGGGACAGGGCCCTCAGATACGCAGTATTTT

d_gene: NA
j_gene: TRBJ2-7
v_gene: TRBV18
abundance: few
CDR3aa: CASSPPGLGEQYF
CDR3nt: TGTGCCAGCTCACCACCGGGCTTGGGTGAGCAGTACTTC

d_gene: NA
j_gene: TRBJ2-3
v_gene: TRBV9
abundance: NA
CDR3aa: CASSGPQNTQYF
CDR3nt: TGTGCCAGCAGCGGGCCTCAGAATACGCAGTATTTT

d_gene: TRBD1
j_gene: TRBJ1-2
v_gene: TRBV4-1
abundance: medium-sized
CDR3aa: CASSQETGGRGTYGYTF
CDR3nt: TGCGCCAGCAGCCAAGAGACAGGGGGGAGAGGGACCTATGGCTACACCTTC

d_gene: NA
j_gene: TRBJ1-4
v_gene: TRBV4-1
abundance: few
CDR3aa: CASSRIPLTTNEKLFF
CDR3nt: TGCGCCAGCAGCCGAATTCCCTTAACAACTAATGAAAAACTGTTTTTT

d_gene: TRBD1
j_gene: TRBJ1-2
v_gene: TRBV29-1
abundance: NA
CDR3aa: CSVDYEGARGYTF
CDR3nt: TGCAGCGTTGACTACGAGGGGGCCAGGGGCTACACCTTC

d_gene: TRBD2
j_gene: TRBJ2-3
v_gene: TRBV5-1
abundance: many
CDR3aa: CASSLLTSGPQYF
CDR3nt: TGCGCCAGCAGCCTGCTGACTAGCGGGCCCCAATATTTT

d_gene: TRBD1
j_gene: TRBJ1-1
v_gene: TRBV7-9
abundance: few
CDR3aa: CASSTGQGWTEAFF
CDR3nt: TGTGCCAGCAGCACGGGACAGGGTTGGACTGAAGCTTTCTTT

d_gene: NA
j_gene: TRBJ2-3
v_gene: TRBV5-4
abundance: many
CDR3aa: CASSLASDTQYF
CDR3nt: TGTGCCAGCAGCTTGGCCTCAGATACGCAGTATTTT

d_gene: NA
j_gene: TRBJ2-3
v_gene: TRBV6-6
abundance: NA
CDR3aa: CASSPGTDTQYF
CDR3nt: TGTGCCAGCAGCCCTGGCACAGATACGCAGTATTTT

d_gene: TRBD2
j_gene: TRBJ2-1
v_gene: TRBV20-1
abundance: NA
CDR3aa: CSARGSSGGYNEQFF
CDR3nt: TGCAGTGCTAGAGGATCTAGCGGGGGCTACAATGAGCAGTTCTTC

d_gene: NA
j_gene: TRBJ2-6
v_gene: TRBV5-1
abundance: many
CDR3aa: CASSLVSGAGANVLTF
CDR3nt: TGCGCCAGCAGCTTGGTTTCGGGGGCTGGGGCCAACGTCCTGACTTTC

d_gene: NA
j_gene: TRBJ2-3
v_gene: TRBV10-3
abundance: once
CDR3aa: CAISRDFSDTQYF
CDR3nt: TGTGCCATCAGCCGGGACTTTTCGGATACGCAGTATTTT

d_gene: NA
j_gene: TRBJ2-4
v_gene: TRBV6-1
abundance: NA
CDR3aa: CASSEARSQYF
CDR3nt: TGTGCCAGCAGTGAAGCGCGCAGTCAGTACTTC

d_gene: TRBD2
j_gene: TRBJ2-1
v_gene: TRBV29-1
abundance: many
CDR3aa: CSGWGGLVRNEQFF
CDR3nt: TGCAGCGGGTGGGGGGGACTAGTCCGTAATGAGCAGTTCTTC

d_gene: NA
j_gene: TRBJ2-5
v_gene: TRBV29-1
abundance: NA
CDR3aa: CSVVGTVNEETQYF
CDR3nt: TGCAGCGTTGTAGGGACGGTAAATGAAGAGACCCAGTACTTC

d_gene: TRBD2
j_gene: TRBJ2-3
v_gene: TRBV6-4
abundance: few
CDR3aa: CASSDHGTRGMDTQYF
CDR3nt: TGTGCCAGCAGTGACCATGGGACTAGGGGGATGGATACGCAGTATTTT

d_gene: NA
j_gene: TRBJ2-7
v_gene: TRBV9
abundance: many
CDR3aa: CASSVGGGAREQYF
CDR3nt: TGTGCCAGCAGCGTAGGTGGGGGGGCGCGGGAGCAGTACTTC

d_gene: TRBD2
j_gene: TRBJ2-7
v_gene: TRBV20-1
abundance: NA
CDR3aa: CSARDPASGTYEQYF
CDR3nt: TGCAGTGCTAGAGATCCGGCTAGCGGGACCTACGAGCAGTACTTC

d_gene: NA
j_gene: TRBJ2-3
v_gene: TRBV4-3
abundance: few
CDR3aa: CASSQATITSTDTQYF
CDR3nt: TGCGCCAGCAGCCAAGCAACGATCACTAGCACAGATACGCAGTATTTT

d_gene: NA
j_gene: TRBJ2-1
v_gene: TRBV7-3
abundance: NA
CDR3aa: CASSLIGGYNEQFF
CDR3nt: TGTGCCAGCAGCTTAATCGGGGGCTACAATGAGCAGTTCTTC

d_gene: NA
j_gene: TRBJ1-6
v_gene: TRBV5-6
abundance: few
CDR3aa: CASSLAQGLSSPLHF
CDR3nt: TGTGCCAGCAGCTTGGCCCAGGGTTTGAGCTCACCCCTCCACTTT

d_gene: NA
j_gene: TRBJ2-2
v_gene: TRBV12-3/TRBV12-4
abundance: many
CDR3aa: CASSRTRGGELFF
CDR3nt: TGTGCCAGCAGTCGGACCCGAGGCGGGGAGCTGTTTTTT

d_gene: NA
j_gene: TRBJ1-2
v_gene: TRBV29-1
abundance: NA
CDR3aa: CSAPGPSNYGYTF
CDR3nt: TGCAGCGCTCCGGGACCGTCCAACTATGGCTACACCTTC

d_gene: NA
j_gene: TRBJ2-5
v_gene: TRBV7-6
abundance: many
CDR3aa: CASSLQVVQETQYF
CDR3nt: TGTGCCAGCAGCTTACAAGTTGTACAAGAGACCCAGTACTTC